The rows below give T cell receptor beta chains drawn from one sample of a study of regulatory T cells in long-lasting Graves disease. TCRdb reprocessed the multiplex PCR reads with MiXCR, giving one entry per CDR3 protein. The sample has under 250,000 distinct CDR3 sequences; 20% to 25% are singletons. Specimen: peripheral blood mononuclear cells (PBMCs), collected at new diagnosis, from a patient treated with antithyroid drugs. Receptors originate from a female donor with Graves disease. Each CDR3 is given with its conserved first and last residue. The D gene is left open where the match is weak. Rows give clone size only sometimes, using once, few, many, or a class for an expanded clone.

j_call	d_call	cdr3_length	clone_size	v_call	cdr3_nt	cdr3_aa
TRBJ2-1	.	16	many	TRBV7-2	TGTGCCAGCAGCTCCGCGGAGCGGAGAAGGGCAAATGAGCAGTTCTTC	CASSSAERRRANEQFF
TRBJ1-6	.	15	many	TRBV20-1	TGCAGTGCTAGGAACCGGGGAGAAATTCGTTCACCCCTCCACTTT	CSARNRGEIRSPLHF
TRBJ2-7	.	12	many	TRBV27	TGTGCCAGCAGTTTAGACGGTGTCGGGCAGTACTTC	CASSLDGVGQYF
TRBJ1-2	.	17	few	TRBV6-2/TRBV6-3	TGTGCCAGCATCGAGTGGGGGGGAACAGGCCTAAACTATGGCTACACCTTC	CASIEWGGTGLNYGYTF
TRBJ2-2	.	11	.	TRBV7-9	TGTGCCAGCAGCCTAATCGGGGAGCTGTTTTTT	CASSLIGELFF
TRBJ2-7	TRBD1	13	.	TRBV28	TGTGTCACCGCCCAGGGGGCTTCCTACGAGCAGTACTTC	CVTAQGASYEQYF
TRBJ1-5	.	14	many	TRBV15	TGTGCCACCCGACCAGGCGACGACCATCAGCCCCAGCATTTT	CATRPGDDHQPQHF
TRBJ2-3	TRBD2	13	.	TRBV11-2	TGTGCCAGCACGGGGGGGCAGACAGATACGCAGTATTTT	CASTGGQTDTQYF
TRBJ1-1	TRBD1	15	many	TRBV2	TGTGCCAGCAAGGGGACAGTGGGGCTAAGCACTGAAGCTTTCTTT	CASKGTVGLSTEAFF
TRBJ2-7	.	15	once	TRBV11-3	TGTGCCAGCAGCTTAGAGGCCAGGAGCTCCTACGAGCAGTACTTC	CASSLEARSSYEQYF
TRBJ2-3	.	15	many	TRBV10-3	TGTGCCATCAGTGTCCAGGGGGGAGACACAGATACGCAGTATTTT	CAISVQGGDTDTQYF
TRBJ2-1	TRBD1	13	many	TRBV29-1	TGCAGCGCTGGGACAGGGGCTTACAATGAGCAGTTCTTC	CSAGTGAYNEQFF
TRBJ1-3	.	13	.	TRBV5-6	TGTGCCAGCAGCCTAAATACTGGAAACATCATATATTTT	CASSLNTGNIIYF
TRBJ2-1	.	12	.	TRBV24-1	TGTGCCACCTCCGGTACTAGTGATGAGCAGTTCTTC	CATSGTSDEQFF
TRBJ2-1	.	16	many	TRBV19	TGTGCCAGTAGTAGCCCGATTAGCGATGGAGTCAATGAGCAGTTCTTC	CASSSPISDGVNEQFF
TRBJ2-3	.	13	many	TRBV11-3	TGTGCCATCAAAGGGGGGAGCACAGATACGCAGTATTTT	CAIKGGSTDTQYF
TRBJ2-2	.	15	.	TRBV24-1	TGTGCCACCAGTGTTGGCGTGGAGAAAACCGGGGAGCTGTTTTTT	CATSVGVEKTGELFF
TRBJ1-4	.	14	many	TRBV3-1	TGTGCCAGCAGCGATTCCGTAGCTAATGAAAAACTGTTTTTT	CASSDSVANEKLFF
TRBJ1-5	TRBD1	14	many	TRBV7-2	TGTGCCAGCAGCTCAGGGACAGGGTCACAGCCCCAGCATTTT	CASSSGTGSQPQHF
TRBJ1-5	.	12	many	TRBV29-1	TGCAGCGTAGGACAGTCGGGTCAGCCCCAGCATTTT	CSVGQSGQPQHF
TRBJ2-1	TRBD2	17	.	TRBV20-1	TGCAGTGCTAGAGATTATCAGCTAGCGGCCGGGGTCGATGAGCAGTTCTTC	CSARDYQLAAGVDEQFF
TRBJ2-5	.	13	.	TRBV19	TGTGCCAGTAATCTAGAGGTCGGCGAGACCCAGTACTTC	CASNLEVGETQYF
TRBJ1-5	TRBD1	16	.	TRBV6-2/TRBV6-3	TGTGCCAGCACCACCCTTACAGGGGGGCGGGATCAGCCCCAGCATTTT	CASTTLTGGRDQPQHF
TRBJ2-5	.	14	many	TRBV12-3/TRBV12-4	TGTGCCAGCAGGGGTTCTGGCGGTTTACAGACCCAGTACTTC	CASRGSGGLQTQYF
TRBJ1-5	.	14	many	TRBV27	TGTGCCAGCAGTAGGGGTCCATTCTCGACGCCCCAGCATTTT	CASSRGPFSTPQHF
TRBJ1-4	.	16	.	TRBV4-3	TGCGCCAGCAGCCAAGAGCCGAGAACAACTAATGAAAAACTGTTTTTT	CASSQEPRTTNEKLFF
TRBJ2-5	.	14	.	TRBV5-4	TGTGCCAGCAGGGGGCAGGGGATTCAAGAGACCCAGTACTTC	CASRGQGIQETQYF
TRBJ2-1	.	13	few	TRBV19	TGTGCCAGTAGTACCTCTCGTATGGCTGAGCAGTTCTTC	CASSTSRMAEQFF
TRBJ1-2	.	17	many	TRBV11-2	TGTGCCAGCAGCCTATCCCCAGGCGACAGCGTTAACTATGGCTACACCTTC	CASSLSPGDSVNYGYTF
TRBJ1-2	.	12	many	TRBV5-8	TGTGCCAGCACCTTGGGTTATCATGGCTACACCTTC	CASTLGYHGYTF
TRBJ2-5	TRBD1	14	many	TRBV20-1	TGCAGTGCTAGAGGCGAAGACAGGGGGGAGACCCAGTACTTC	CSARGEDRGETQYF
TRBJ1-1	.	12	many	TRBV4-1	TGCGCCAGCGGCTACGTCAGGGCAGAAGCTTTCTTT	CASGYVRAEAFF
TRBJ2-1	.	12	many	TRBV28	TGTGCCAGCAGTTTAAGAGAGAGCGAGCAGTTCTTC	CASSLRESEQFF
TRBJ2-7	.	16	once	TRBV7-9	TGTGCCAGCAGCTTAAGCTTTTCCGGGAGCTCCTACGAGCAGTACTTC	CASSLSFSGSSYEQYF
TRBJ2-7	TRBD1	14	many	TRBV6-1	TGTGCCAGCAGCCGGACAGGTTGGGCCTACGAGCAGTACTTC	CASSRTGWAYEQYF
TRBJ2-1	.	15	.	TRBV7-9	TGTGCCAGCAGCATTGAGGCCGCGACCTACAATGAGCAGTTCTTC	CASSIEAATYNEQFF
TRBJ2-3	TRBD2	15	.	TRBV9	TGTGCCAGCAGCTCTGCACTAGCGGGCACAGATACGCAGTATTTT	CASSSALAGTDTQYF
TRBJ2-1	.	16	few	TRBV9	TGTGCCAGCAGTCCCTTTCACACCAGCTCCTACAATGAGCAGTTCTTC	CASSPFHTSSYNEQFF
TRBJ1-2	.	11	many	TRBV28	TGTGCCACGTTGGACAGAGATGGCTACACCTTC	CATLDRDGYTF
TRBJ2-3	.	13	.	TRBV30	TGTGCCTGGAGTTCCCCTCGAGGAGATACGCAGTATTTT	CAWSSPRGDTQYF
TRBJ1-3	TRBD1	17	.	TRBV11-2	TGTGCCAGCAGCCCTCGGACAGGGCCCCTCATTGGAAACACCATATATTTT	CASSPRTGPLIGNTIYF